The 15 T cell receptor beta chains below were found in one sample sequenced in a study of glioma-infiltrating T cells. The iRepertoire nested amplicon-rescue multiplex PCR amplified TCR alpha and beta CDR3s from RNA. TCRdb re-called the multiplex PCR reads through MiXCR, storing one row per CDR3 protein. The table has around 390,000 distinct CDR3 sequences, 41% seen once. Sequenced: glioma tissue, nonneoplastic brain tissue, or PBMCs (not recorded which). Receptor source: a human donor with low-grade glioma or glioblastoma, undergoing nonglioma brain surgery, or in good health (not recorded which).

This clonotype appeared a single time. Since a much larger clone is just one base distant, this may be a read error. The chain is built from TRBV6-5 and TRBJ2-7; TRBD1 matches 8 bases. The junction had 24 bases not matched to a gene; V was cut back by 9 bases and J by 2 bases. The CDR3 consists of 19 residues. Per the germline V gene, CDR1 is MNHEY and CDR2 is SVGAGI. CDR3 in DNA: TGTGCCAGACACGTGATCGGGTTCCCGGACAGGGCCTGGACCTACGAGCAGTACTTC. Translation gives CARHVIGFPDRAWTYEQYF.

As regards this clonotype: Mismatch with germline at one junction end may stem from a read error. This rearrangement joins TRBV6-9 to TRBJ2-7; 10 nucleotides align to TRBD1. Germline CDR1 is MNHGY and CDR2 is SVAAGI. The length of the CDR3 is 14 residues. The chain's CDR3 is CAISLTGGEGEQYF. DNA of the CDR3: TGTGCCATCAGTTTGACAGGGGGCGAGGGGGAGCAGTACTTC.

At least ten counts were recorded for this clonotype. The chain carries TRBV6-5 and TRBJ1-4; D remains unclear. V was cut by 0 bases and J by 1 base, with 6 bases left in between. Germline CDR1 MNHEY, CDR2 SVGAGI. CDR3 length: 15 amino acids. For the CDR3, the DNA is TGTGCCAGCAGTTACTCCCAGTTAACTAATGAAAAACTGTTTTTT. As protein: CASSYSQLTNEKLFF.

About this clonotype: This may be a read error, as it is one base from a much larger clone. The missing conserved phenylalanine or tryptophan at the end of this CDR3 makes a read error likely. CDR3 sequence reads: CASSPNPRGDTEAFL. The CDR3 nucleotides are TGTGCCAGCAGTCCCAACCCACGAGGGGACACTGAAGCTTTCCTT. The rearrangement joins TRBV27 to TRBJ1-1; maybe TRBD1 (5 bases). Germline loops: CDR1 MNHEY, CDR2 SMNVEV (reference sequence). The CDR3 has 15 residues. Between the trimmed V and J ends, which lost 5 bases and 3 bases, there was a span of 16 bases.

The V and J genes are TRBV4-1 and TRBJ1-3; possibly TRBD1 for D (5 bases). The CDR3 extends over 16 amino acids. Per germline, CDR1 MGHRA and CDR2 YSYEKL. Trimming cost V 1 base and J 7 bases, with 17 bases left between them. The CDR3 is CASSQVIAGSINTIYF. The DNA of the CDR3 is TGCGCCAGCAGCCAAGTTATTGCAGGGTCTATTAACACCATATATTTT.

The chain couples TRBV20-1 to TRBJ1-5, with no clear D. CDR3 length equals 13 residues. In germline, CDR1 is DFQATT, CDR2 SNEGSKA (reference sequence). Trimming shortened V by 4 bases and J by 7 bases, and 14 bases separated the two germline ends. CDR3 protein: CSATGLGGQPQHF. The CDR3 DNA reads TGCAGTGCTACGGGTTTGGGAGGGCAGCCCCAGCATTTT.

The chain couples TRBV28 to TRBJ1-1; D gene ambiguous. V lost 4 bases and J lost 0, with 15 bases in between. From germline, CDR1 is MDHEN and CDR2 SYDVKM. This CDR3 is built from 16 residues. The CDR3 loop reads CASSSPPMRVNTEAFF. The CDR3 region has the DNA TGTGCCAGCAGTTCACCCCCCATGCGGGTGAACACTGAAGCTTTCTTT.

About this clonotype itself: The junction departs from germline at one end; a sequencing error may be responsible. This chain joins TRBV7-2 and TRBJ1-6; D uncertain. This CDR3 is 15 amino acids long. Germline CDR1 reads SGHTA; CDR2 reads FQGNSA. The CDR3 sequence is CASSLAHSYNSSLHF. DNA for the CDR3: TGTGCCAGCAGCTTAGCACACAGCTATAATTCATCCCTCCACTTT.

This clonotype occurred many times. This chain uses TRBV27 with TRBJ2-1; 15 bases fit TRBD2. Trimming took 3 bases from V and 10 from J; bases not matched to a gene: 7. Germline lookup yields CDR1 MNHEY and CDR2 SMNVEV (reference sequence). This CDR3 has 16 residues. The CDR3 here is CASSFRPGLAGGEQFF. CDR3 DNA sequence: TGTGCCAGCAGTTTTCGACCGGGACTAGCGGGAGGCGAGCAGTTCTTC.

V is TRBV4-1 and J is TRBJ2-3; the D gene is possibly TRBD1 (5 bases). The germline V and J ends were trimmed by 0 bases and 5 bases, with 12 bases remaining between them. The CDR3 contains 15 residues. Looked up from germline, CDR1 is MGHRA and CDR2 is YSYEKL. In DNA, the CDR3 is TGCGCCAGCAGCCAAGAAACCAGGGTCAGAGATACGCAGTATTTT. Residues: CASSQETRVRDTQYF.

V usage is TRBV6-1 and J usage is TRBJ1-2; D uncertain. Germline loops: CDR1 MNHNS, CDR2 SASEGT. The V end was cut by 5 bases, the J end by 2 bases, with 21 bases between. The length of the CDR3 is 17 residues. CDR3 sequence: CASSTTTEPNFNYGYTF. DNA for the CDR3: TGTGCCAGCAGTACTACTACAGAGCCTAACTTCAACTATGGCTACACCTTC.

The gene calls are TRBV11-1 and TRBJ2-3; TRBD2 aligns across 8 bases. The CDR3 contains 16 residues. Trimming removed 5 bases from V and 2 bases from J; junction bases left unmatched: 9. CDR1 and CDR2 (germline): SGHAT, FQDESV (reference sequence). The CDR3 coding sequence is TGTGCCAGCAGCGTAGGACTAGCCGAATTCACAGATACGCAGTATTTT. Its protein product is CASSVGLAEFTDTQYF.

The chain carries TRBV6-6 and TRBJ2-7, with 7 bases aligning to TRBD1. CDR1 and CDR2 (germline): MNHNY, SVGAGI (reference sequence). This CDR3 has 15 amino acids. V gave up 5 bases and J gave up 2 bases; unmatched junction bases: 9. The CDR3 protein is CASSPPHRGPYEQYF. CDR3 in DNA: TGTGCCAGCAGTCCCCCTCACAGGGGCCCCTACGAGCAGTACTTC.

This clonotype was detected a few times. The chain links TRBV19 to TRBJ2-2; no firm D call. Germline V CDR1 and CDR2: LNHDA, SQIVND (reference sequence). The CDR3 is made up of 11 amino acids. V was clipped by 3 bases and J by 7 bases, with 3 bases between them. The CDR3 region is CASSMSGELFF. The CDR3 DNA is TGTGCCAGTAGTATGAGCGGGGAGCTGTTTTTT.

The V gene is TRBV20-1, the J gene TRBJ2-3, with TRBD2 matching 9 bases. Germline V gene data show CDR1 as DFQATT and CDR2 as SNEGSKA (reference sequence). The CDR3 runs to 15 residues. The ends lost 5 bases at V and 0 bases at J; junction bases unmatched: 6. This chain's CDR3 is CSAPRRGGSTDTQYF. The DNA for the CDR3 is TGCAGTGCTCCCAGGCGGGGGGGGAGCACAGATACGCAGTATTTT.